This record concerns one T cell receptor beta chain sequence. Its antigen is unidentified. The V gene's germline CDR1 is SGHVS and CDR2 FNYEAQ. The CDR3 consists of 15 residues. J lost 6 bases, V lost 8 bases, and 6 bases had no gene match. TCRdb reprocessed the multiplex PCR reads via MiXCR and lists one record per CDR3 protein. The sample has 200,000 to 250,000 distinct CDR3 sequences, less than 40% seen once; the top ten hold 3% to 4%. This record belongs to a study of breast tumors, draining lymph nodes, adjacent tissues. Breast cancer patients provided tissue from their axillary draining lymph nodes. Points from the study as a whole: Most tumor T cells seemingly derive from lymph node, then expand in tumor.

The rearrangement joins TRBV7-6 to TRBJ1-6; TRBD1 aligns across 11 bases. The sequence came from a female donor with breast cancer. Some clones in this sample may be carry-over from other donors' samples. Specimen: axillary lymph node tissue. This CDR3 reads CASPGQGAVNSPLHF. In DNA, the CDR3 is TGTGCCAGCCCTGGACAGGGGGCCGTTAATTCACCCCTCCACTTT.